The subject of this entry is one TCR beta chain. Its target is not known. The sample holds other DNA sequences that translate to the same CDR3. The data belong to a study of shared clonotypes between healthy human individuals. General observations from the study: Naive subsets typically showed greater estimated richness than memory subsets. It was the few donors that limited the genetic and exposure-history diversity represented.

Positively selected for CCR7, the CD45RO-negative cells used as naive CD8 cells excluded terminally differentiated effector memory CD45RA+ cells. The CDR3 spans 15 residues. The V gene end was trimmed by 3 bases and the J gene end by 6 bases; junction bases not matched to a gene: 8. The germline CDR1 and CDR2 sequences are MNHEY and SMNVEV (reference sequence). Clones were sequenced by immunoSEQ multiplex PCR, and TCRdb holds only the in-frame ones, with some missing. Of millions of clones in the sample, about 94% were seen once. The material sequenced was naive CD8+ T cells sorted from blood. This TCR came from a man aged 18-30 years in good health. This rearrangement joins TRBV27 to TRBJ2-7; 10 bases line up with TRBD1. CDR3 sequence (DNA): TGTGCCAGCAGTTTCATCGGGACAGGGGTTGGCGAGCAGTACTTC. Protein product: CASSFIGTGVGEQYF.